This is a list of T cell receptor beta chains from one sample in a study of blood T cell repertoires in COVID-19. Using immunoSEQ multiplex PCR, the repertoire was profiled, and TCRdb retains in-frame clones only, with some absent. The sample lists about 150,000 clones; about 80% were seen once. Sample: peripheral blood. Every receptor here comes from a man in his 70s with active or convalescent COVID-19. The CDR3 runs from the conserved cysteine through the conserved F or W. The D gene is left open where the match is weak. Rows may omit the clone size; those that give it use once, few, many or a size class.

TRBD1 TRBJ1-1 . TRBV18 TGTGCCAGCTCACCAGGGGGACAGATGAACACTGAAGCTTTCTTT CASSPGGQMNTEAFF
. TRBJ2-7 once TRBV9 TGTGCCAGCAGCGTAGCCGCTACTGAGGGCTACGAGCAGTACTTC CASSVAATEGYEQYF
. TRBJ1-1 . TRBV21-1 TGTGCCAGCAGCAAAAGCCCAGGGGGTTATAACACTGAAGCTTTCTTT CASSKSPGGYNTEAFF
TRBD2 TRBJ2-1 . TRBV6-5 TGTGCCAGCAGTTACTCGAAAGTAGCGGGAAGGGGGCAGTTCTTC CASSYSKVAGRGQFF
. TRBJ1-1 . TRBV12-5 TGTGCTAGTGGTTTGGTATTTTGGGGGGGCGACCGCCTTCTGAACACTGAAGCTTTCTTT CASGLVFWGGDRLLNTEAFF
. TRBJ2-3 . TRBV2 TGTGCCAGCAGTGAACCCGGCACAGATACGCAGTATTTT CASSEPGTDTQYF
. TRBJ1-2 . TRBV2 TGTGCCAGCAGTGCTCACAGCTATGGCTACACCTTC CASSAHSYGYTF
. TRBJ1-5 . TRBV6-2/TRBV6-3 TGTGCCAGCAGTTTCGCAGGGGCGCGGAATCAGCCCCAGCATTTT CASSFAGARNQPQHF
. TRBJ2-1 once TRBV28 TGTGCCAGCAGTTCCACTAGTTCTAGCTCCTACAATGAGCAGTTCTTC CASSSTSSSSYNEQFF
TRBD1 TRBJ1-5 . TRBV18 TGTGCCAGCTCACCGCTGGGACAGGGCAATCAGCCCCAGCATTTT CASSPLGQGNQPQHF
TRBD2 TRBJ2-5 . TRBV29-1 TGCAGCTATAAGGGCGAGCGGGGTTACCAAGAGACCCAGTACTTC CSYKGERGYQETQYF
. TRBJ2-1 . TRBV7-7 TGTGCTAGCAGCCGTAGTGCGGGCTCCTACAATGAGCAGTTCTTC CASSRSAGSYNEQFF
. TRBJ2-1 few TRBV24-1 TGTGCCACCTCGTGGGGGGGGACAAACGGGAATGAGCAGTTCTTC CATSWGGTNGNEQFF
TRBD1 TRBJ2-1 . TRBV24-1 TGTGCCACCAGTGATAGGGGACAGGTCAATGAGCAGTTCTTC CATSDRGQVNEQFF
. TRBJ1-3 . TRBV6-6 TGTGCCAGCACCCTTACACCAAGCTCTGGAAACACCATATATTTT CASTLTPSSGNTIYF
TRBD1 TRBJ1-2 few TRBV7-2 TGTGCCAGCAGCTTAGCTGGGACAGGCTTCTATGGCTACACCTTC CASSLAGTGFYGYTF
. TRBJ2-7 . TRBV7-8 TGTGCCAGCGCAGGGGTGAAGAGCTCCTACGAGCAGTACTTC CASAGVKSSYEQYF
. TRBJ1-5 once TRBV5-8 TGTGCCAGCAGCCTCAACAGCCCCCAGCATTTT CASSLNSPQHF
TRBD1 TRBJ1-1 . TRBV18 TGTGCCAGCTCACCGGGCAAACAGGGGGCCACTGAAGCTTTCTTT CASSPGKQGATEAFF
TRBD1 TRBJ1-6 . TRBV28 TGTGCCAGCAGACGGACAGGGAATAATTCACCCCTCCACTTT CASRRTGNNSPLHF
. TRBJ1-1 . TRBV27 TGTGCCAGCAGTTTGGGAGGGCCCGGCGCTGAAGCTTTCTTT CASSLGGPGAEAFF
. TRBJ2-3 . TRBV7-9 TGTGCCAGCAGCCCCGTCAGGGCAGAAACAGATACGCAGTATTTT CASSPVRAETDTQYF
. TRBJ1-2 . TRBV9 TGTGCCAGCAGCTCTGCCTTGAGGGAGAACTATGGCTACACCTTC CASSSALRENYGYTF
. TRBJ2-1 . TRBV9 TGTGCCAGCAGCGTAGGTCAGTCCCTCTACAATGAGCAGTTCTTC CASSVGQSLYNEQFF
. TRBJ1-2 . TRBV2 TGTGCCAGCAGCGGAGAGATCTATGGCTACACCTTC CASSGEIYGYTF
. TRBJ2-2 once TRBV5-8 TGTGCCAGCAGAGTTGTGGACAGCACCGGGGAGCTGTTTTTT CASRVVDSTGELFF